This TCR beta chain was sequenced during a study of regulatory T cells in long-lasting Graves disease. From germline, CDR1 is SGHVS and CDR2 FQNEAQ. Trimming removed 5 bases from V and 7 bases from J, with 9 bases in between. This CDR3 is 11 amino acids long. Time point here: newly diagnosed GD, antithyroid drugs for less than 3 months. The authors made the TCR library using RNA they extracted from PBMCs. This clonotype showed up many times. Its antigen is as yet unknown. Points from the study as a whole: Gene preferences differed: TRBV28, TRBJ1-2, TRBJ2-5 in persistent cases. With approximately 2,500 shared public clonotypes, persistent patients exceeded new patients, who shared about a thousand.

Researchers made TCR beta libraries by using iRepertoire HTBI primers and running Arm-PCR on CDR3 regions. As originally analysed: Identified segments across samples numbered more than 55 TRBV and more than 12 TRBJ. TCRdb used MiXCR to reprocess the multiplex PCR reads, holding one entry per CDR3 protein. It is TCRdb's table, rather than the study itself, that gives the V and J calls and clone size. Of about 540,000 distinct CDR3 sequences detected, approximately 12% appear once; the ten largest clones hold 8.5% to 10%. Separately, the same data were catalogued under a study of T cells in Graves' hyperthyroidism and ophthalmopathy.

The chain recombines TRBV7-8 with TRBJ2-7; a possible D gene is TRBD2 (5 bases). This TCR derives from a man younger than 45 with Graves disease. The starting material was peripheral blood mononuclear cells (PBMCs), obtained at new diagnosis, from a patient treated with antithyroid drugs. CDR3 in DNA: TGTGCCAGCAGCCTCCGGGGAGAGCAGTACTTC. Translation gives CASSLRGEQYF. The variable domain in full, with the rest retrieved from reference TRBV7-8 and TRBJ2-7, is GAGVSQSPRYKVAKRGQDVALRCDPISGHVSLFWYQQALGQGPEFLTYFQNEAQLDKSGLPSDRFFAERPEGSVSTLKIQRTQQEDSAVYLCASSLRGEQYFGPGTRLTVT.